This T cell receptor (beta chain) appears in the sequencing data of a study of T cells in Graves' hyperthyroidism and ophthalmopathy. Clinical symptoms, serum thyroxine, TRAb, thyroid ultrasound and orbital computed tomography informed diagnoses. TCR beta CDR3 region amplification was performed from RNA transcripts. Primed by the HTBI set, a first-round RT-PCR was run on the TCR CDR3. TCRdb ran MiXCR on the multiplex PCR reads and lists one entry per CDR3 protein. Of around 500,000 distinct CDR3 sequences in the sample, about 15% are singletons; the top ten hold roughly 29%. Details on this clonotype: Its specificity is unknown.

Points from the study as a whole: Most thyroid-expanded clonotypes above 0.001 were also found in blood.

The CDR3 sequence is 16 residues long. The ends were cut back, 2 bases at V and 0 bases at J, with 11 bases in the middle. Germline V lookup: CDR1 MDHEN, CDR2 SYDVKM. The chain recombines TRBV28 with TRBJ2-1; D may be TRBD1 (5 bases). The sequenced material came from blood. The source of this sequence is a woman in her twenties or thirties with Graves' ophthalmopathy. CDR3 nucleotide sequence: TGTGCCAGCAGTTTAGCCAGGGTATACTCCTACAATGAGCAGTTCTTC. Translation: CASSLARVYSYNEQFF.